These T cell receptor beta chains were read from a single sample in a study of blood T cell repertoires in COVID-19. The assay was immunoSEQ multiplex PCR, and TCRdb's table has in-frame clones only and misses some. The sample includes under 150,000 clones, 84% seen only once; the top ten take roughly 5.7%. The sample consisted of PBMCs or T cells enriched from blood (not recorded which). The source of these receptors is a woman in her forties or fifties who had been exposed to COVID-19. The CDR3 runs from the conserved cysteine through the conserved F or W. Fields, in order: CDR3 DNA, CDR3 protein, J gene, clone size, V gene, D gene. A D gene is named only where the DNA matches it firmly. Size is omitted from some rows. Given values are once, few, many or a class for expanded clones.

TGTGCCAGCAGGTCGACAGGGGGCCTAGCTGGGGAGCAGTACTTC	CASRSTGGLAGEQYF	TRBJ2-7	NA	TRBV6-5	TRBD1
TGTGCCAGTATACGAGACAGTTATAGCAATCAGCCCCAGCATTTT	CASIRDSYSNQPQHF	TRBJ1-5	once	TRBV19	NA
TGTGCCAGTAGTTCTAGGGCAGGGGGCGCGAGTTACATTCAGTACTTC	CASSSRAGGASYIQYF	TRBJ2-4	NA	TRBV19	TRBD1
TGTGCCAGCAGCTTAGAAGTTGGCGGAACGTCTCGCGAGCAGTACTTC	CASSLEVGGTSREQYF	TRBJ2-7	NA	TRBV11-2	NA
TGTGCCAGCAGTTTTGAGACTAGCGGCTACGAGCAGTACTTC	CASSFETSGYEQYF	TRBJ2-7	NA	TRBV27	TRBD2
TGTGCCAACCCCTCCCTTCAGGCCTCTGGGGCCAACGTCCTGACTTTC	CANPSLQASGANVLTF	TRBJ2-6	NA	TRBV2	NA
TGCGCCAGCAGCTTGCAACTAGCGGGAGAGGGAGAGACCCAGTACTTC	CASSLQLAGEGETQYF	TRBJ2-5	once	TRBV5-1	TRBD2
TGTGCCAGCAGCCCCCGGGGGGGGCCCGGGGAGCTGTTTTTT	CASSPRGGPGELFF	TRBJ2-2	NA	TRBV7-2	TRBD2
TGTGCCAGCAGTCCGTACCCGGACAGGGCGGAAGGCTACACCTTC	CASSPYPDRAEGYTF	TRBJ1-2	NA	TRBV27	TRBD1
TGTGCCAGCAACCGGGACAGACAATTTGCTAACTATGGCTACACCTTC	CASNRDRQFANYGYTF	TRBJ1-2	once	TRBV2	TRBD1
TGCGCCAGCAGCCCGGGACCTCGGGGGTTAATTAATGAAAAACTGTTTTTT	CASSPGPRGLINEKLFF	TRBJ1-4	NA	TRBV5-1	NA
TGTGCCAGCTCACCACTGGACAGTCGTCAGCCCCAGCATTTT	CASSPLDSRQPQHF	TRBJ1-5	NA	TRBV18	NA
TGTGCCAGCAGCGTAGCTGGAGGGGCGTCCTACGAGCAGTACTTC	CASSVAGGASYEQYF	TRBJ2-7	NA	TRBV9	NA
TGTGCCAGCAGCGTAGGTCTGGAGCGGGTGGGAATTAGGAACACAGATACGCAGTATTTT	CASSVGLERVGIRNTDTQYF	TRBJ2-3	few	TRBV9	NA
TGTGCCAGCAGTTACTCGTTATCCACTGAAGCTTTCTTT	CASSYSLSTEAFF	TRBJ1-1	NA	TRBV6-5	NA
TGTGCCAGCAGCTTAGAGATGCGGGGGGGCACCACAGATACGCAGTATTTT	CASSLEMRGGTTDTQYF	TRBJ2-3	NA	TRBV7-8	TRBD2
TGCAGCGTTCGCCAGGGGACAGGGATGACTGAAGCTTTCTTT	CSVRQGTGMTEAFF	TRBJ1-1	NA	TRBV29-1	TRBD1
TGTGCCAGCAGTGAAGGGACACTTCAAGAGACCCAGTACTTC	CASSEGTLQETQYF	TRBJ2-5	NA	TRBV2	NA
TGTGCCAGCAGCTTAGGGCCACCAGGGGCCTACGAGCAGTACTTC	CASSLGPPGAYEQYF	TRBJ2-7	NA	TRBV11-1	NA
TGTGCCAGCAGCCCTACGACAGGGGTTGGGGCCAACGTCCTGACTTTC	CASSPTTGVGANVLTF	TRBJ2-6	NA	TRBV6-4	TRBD1
TGCGCCAGCAGTTCCGGGACTAGCGGGAACACCGGGGAGCTGTTTTTT	CASSSGTSGNTGELFF	TRBJ2-2	NA	TRBV10-2	TRBD2
TGTGCCAGCAGCGATCCTAGCGACGTAAATGAGCAGTTCTTC	CASSDPSDVNEQFF	TRBJ2-1	NA	TRBV7-9	NA
TGTGCCAGCAGCCTCCGGGAGGGAGATACGCAGTATTTT	CASSLREGDTQYF	TRBJ2-3	NA	TRBV7-2	TRBD2
TGTGCCAGCTCACCATCCCGAGGTGAACCCTACGAGCAGTACTTC	CASSPSRGEPYEQYF	TRBJ2-7	many	TRBV18	NA
TGCGCCAGCAGCCAAGATAACGCAGACACTGAAGCTTTCTTT	CASSQDNADTEAFF	TRBJ1-1	NA	TRBV4-3	NA
TGTGCCAGCAGTTACCTCCGGGCGGGCTCCTACGAGCAGTACTTC	CASSYLRAGSYEQYF	TRBJ2-7	NA	TRBV6-5	NA
TGTGCCAGCAGTTTATACCCCCCTGGACTAGCGGGAGGGCCGGGTTCCTACAATGAGCAGTTCTTC	CASSLYPPGLAGGPGSYNEQFF	TRBJ2-1	NA	TRBV27	TRBD2
TGCGCCAGCAGCACTGGAAGGCGGGGGGTTAGCCATAGCTCCTACAATGAGCAGTTCTTC	CASSTGRRGVSHSSYNEQFF	TRBJ2-1	NA	TRBV5-1	TRBD2
TGTGCCAGCAGTCACAGGCGGGGGGAGACCCAGTACTTC	CASSHRRGETQYF	TRBJ2-5	NA	TRBV7-6	TRBD2
TGTGCCAGCAGTTACTCTGGAGGGGTTGGCTACACCTTC	CASSYSGGVGYTF	TRBJ1-2	NA	TRBV6-5	NA
TGTGCCAGCAGCTTACCAGGGGATTCACCCCTCCACTTT	CASSLPGDSPLHF	TRBJ1-6	NA	TRBV5-6	NA
TGTGCCAGCAGCTCGCGACCAAGGGAGGAAAAACTGTTTTTT	CASSSRPREEKLFF	TRBJ1-4	NA	TRBV7-2	NA
TGTGCCAGCAGTTCGGCGGGGATCGCCTACAATGAGCAGTTCTTC	CASSSAGIAYNEQFF	TRBJ2-1	NA	TRBV2	NA
TGTGCCAGCCCCGGACAGACTGAACACTTGAACACTGAAGCTTTCTTT	CASPGQTEHLNTEAFF	TRBJ1-1	few	TRBV2	NA
TGTGCCTGGGGAGGGGGAGGGCCGAATGAGCAGTTCTTC	CAWGGGGPNEQFF	TRBJ2-1	NA	TRBV30	NA
TGTGCCAGCAGCCAAGGACTAGCGGTTAACACCGGGGAGCTGTTTTTT	CASSQGLAVNTGELFF	TRBJ2-2	NA	TRBV3-1/TRBV3-2	TRBD2
TGTGCCAGCAGCCCGTACCAAGAGACCCAGTACTTC	CASSPYQETQYF	TRBJ2-5	NA	TRBV7-9	NA
TGTGCCAGCAGTTTCCGAGCCGGGAGGGGGGGTGAAAAACTGTTTTTT	CASSFRAGRGGEKLFF	TRBJ1-4	NA	TRBV27	NA
TGTGCCAGCAGCTTAGCGGTTCAAGAGACCCAGTACTTC	CASSLAVQETQYF	TRBJ2-5	NA	TRBV3-1/TRBV3-2	NA
TGTGCCAGCAGCTTAGGGGGTAGCGGTTACGAGCAGTACTTC	CASSLGGSGYEQYF	TRBJ2-7	NA	TRBV7-2	NA
TGTGCCAGCAGCTTAGTAAACGCGGGTCTCTCCAATGAGCAGTTCTTC	CASSLVNAGLSNEQFF	TRBJ2-1	few	TRBV7-6	NA
TGTGCCAGCAGTTTATACGGGGGTAACCAGCCCCAGCATTTT	CASSLYGGNQPQHF	TRBJ1-5	NA	TRBV28	NA
TGTGCCAGTAGTATAGATCGACTTCCTAGGGGGAACACTGAAGCTTTCTTT	CASSIDRLPRGNTEAFF	TRBJ1-1	once	TRBV19	NA
TGTGCCACCAGCAGCACCCCGGGACTAGCGGGGACCGGGGAGCTGTTTTTT	CATSSTPGLAGTGELFF	TRBJ2-2	NA	TRBV15	TRBD2
TGTGCCTGGGGACAGGTCGCTAACTATGGCTACACCTTC	CAWGQVANYGYTF	TRBJ1-2	NA	TRBV30	TRBD1
TGTGCCAGTAAGGACACTTTCGGGACTAGCGGGAGGGTAGAGTCCTACAATGAGCAGTTCTTC	CASKDTFGTSGRVESYNEQFF	TRBJ2-1	NA	TRBV19	TRBD2
TGTGCCAGCAGTGTACGACGGGTTGGCACAGATACGCAGTATTTT	CASSVRRVGTDTQYF	TRBJ2-3	NA	TRBV2	NA
TGTGCCAGCAGCTTAGGACCCAGAAGTGCGGGCAATGAGCAGTTCTTC	CASSLGPRSAGNEQFF	TRBJ2-1	NA	TRBV7-9	NA